The 17 T cell receptor beta chains below come from one sample, sequenced in a study of STAT5B mutations in CD4+ large granular lymphocyte leukemia. Some clones are missing from TCRdb's copy, which holds only in-frame ones; the method was immunoSEQ multiplex PCR. The data hold about 30,000 clones, with more than 75% observed a single time. The sequenced sample was CD4+ T cells from blood buffy coats. The receptors come from a human donor in good health.

The chain couples TRBV7-6 to TRBJ2-7; 12 bases align to TRBD2. Germline values: CDR1 SGHVS, CDR2 FNYEAQ. CDR3 length: 15 residues. With V trimmed by 5 bases and J by 3 bases, 5 bases remained unmatched. Here the CDR3 DNA reads TGTGCCAGCAGCCCCGGACTAGCGGGAAGCTACGAGCAGTACTTC. The encoded protein is CASSPGLAGSYEQYF.

This clone has more than one count but fewer than ten. V gene TRBV6-5 combines with J gene TRBJ1-5; no reliable D call. Trimming shortened V by 6 bases and J by 6 bases, and 9 bases separated the two germline ends. Germline assignment: CDR1 MNHEY and CDR2 SVGAGI. The length of the CDR3 is 12 residues. The CDR3 reads CASSLTGQPQHF. CDR3 in DNA: TGTGCCAGCAGCCTCACCGGTCAGCCCCAGCATTTT.

The genes are TRBV27 and TRBJ1-2; possibly TRBD1 for D (5 bases). Trimming stripped 6 bases from V and 3 bases from J, with 11 bases between. The CDR3 has 13 amino acids. The germline gives CDR1 MNHEY, CDR2 SMNVEV (reference sequence). The CDR3: CASRRGGDYGYTF. As DNA, the CDR3 is TGTGCCAGCAGACGTGGGGGTGACTATGGCTACACCTTC.

V gene TRBV6-5 combines with J gene TRBJ2-5, with 7 bases aligning to TRBD1. The CDR3 loop spans 14 amino acids. The J segment lost 1 base and the V segment lost 10 bases, leaving 9 bases of the junction unmatched. Per the germline V gene, CDR1 is MNHEY and CDR2 is SVGAGI. The DNA of the CDR3 is TGTGCCACCCACCAAGGGGGCCCCCAAGAGACCCAGTACTTC. Translated: CATHQGGPQETQYF.

There are a few counts of this clone. The V call is TRBV2, the J call TRBJ2-2; D may be TRBD2 (5 bases). There are 13 residues in the CDR3. Looked up from germline, CDR1 is SNHLY and CDR2 is FYNNEI. Deletions cut 4 bases from V and 4 bases from J, with 7 bases between. In DNA, the CDR3 is TGTGCCAGCAGTGGAGGGCGCACCGGGGAGCTGTTTTTT. Translation gives CASSGGRTGELFF.

V gene TRBV10-3 combines with J gene TRBJ2-5; possibly TRBD1 or TRBD2 for D (5 bases each). CDR3 length: 13 residues. The V and J ends lost 0 bases and 3 bases respectively, with 5 bases between them. Per the germline V gene, CDR1 is ENHRY and CDR2 is SYGVKD. CDR3 nucleotide sequence: TGTGCCATCAGTGAGTCGGGGGAAGAGACCCAGTACTTC. It yields the protein CAISESGEETQYF.

The chain links TRBV5-6 to TRBJ2-1; 8 nucleotides align to TRBD1. Trimming removed 4 bases from V and 5 bases from J; junction bases left unmatched: 11. The CDR3 totals 16 residues. CDR1 is SGHDT and CDR2 is YYEEEE in the germline V gene. CDR3 DNA sequence: TGTGCCAGCAGCCGGACAGGGCAGATTCCCCACAATGAGCAGTTCTTC. It codes for CASSRTGQIPHNEQFF.

The V gene is TRBV18, the J gene TRBJ1-1, with D possibly matching TRBD1 (6 bases). Trimming pared 2 bases from V and 1 base from J, leaving 20 bases between. In germline, CDR1 is KGHSH, CDR2 LQKENI. CDR3 size: 18 residues. The CDR3 loop reads CASSPNILLGATNTEAFF. The CDR3 nucleotides read TGTGCCAGCTCACCAAATATCCTTTTGGGGGCAACGAACACTGAAGCTTTCTTT.

CDR3 loop: CASSRGGPGELFF. As DNA, the CDR3 is TGTGCCAGCAGCCGCGGGGGGCCCGGGGAGCTGTTTTTT. The chain joins TRBV7-3 to TRBJ2-2; TRBD2 matches 8 bases. CDR1 and CDR2 from the germline V gene are SGHTA and FQGTGA. With 5 bases clipped from V and 6 bases from J, the junction kept 2 bases outside the gene matches. There are 13 residues in the CDR3.

The chain uses TRBV25-1 and TRBJ2-7; TRBD2 agrees at 8 bases. CDR3 length: 14 residues. Germline-derived CDR1 and CDR2 are MGHDK and SYGVNS. The ends lost 8 bases at V and 4 bases at J; junction bases unmatched: 10. CDR3 DNA sequence: TGTGCCAGCTCACCGCTAGCGGGTGTATACGAGCAGTACTTC. Protein product: CASSPLAGVYEQYF.

This clone has a single count. The chain has TRBV5-6 and TRBJ1-4; D ambiguous. Per the germline V gene, CDR1 is SGHDT and CDR2 is YYEEEE. V was trimmed by 2 bases and J by 8 bases, leaving 19 bases between them. The CDR3 is made up of 16 amino acids. The CDR3 bases are TGTGCCAGCAGCTTTGGGGTGGAGAGGTTGAAGGAAAAACTGTTTTTT. Its protein product is CASSFGVERLKEKLFF.

This sequence joins TRBV15 and TRBJ2-2; D not resolved. Trimming pared 11 bases from V and 6 bases from J, leaving 10 bases between. Germline CDR1 and CDR2: LNHNV and YYDKDF (reference sequence). The CDR3 totals 11 residues. CDR3 sequence reads: CAADLPGELFF. The CDR3 DNA sequence: TGTGCCGCGGATCTTCCCGGGGAGCTGTTTTTT.

The J gene is TRBJ1-3, the V gene TRBV5-1; TRBD1 might be the D (6 bases). Germline lookup yields CDR1 SGHRS and CDR2 YFSETQ. Trimming shortened V by 0 bases and J by 0 bases, and 10 bases separated the two germline ends. The CDR3 totals 16 residues. CDR3 nucleotide sequence: TGCGCCAGCAGCTTGGAGGGGGGAAGCTCTGGAAACACCATATATTTT. It yields the protein CASSLEGGSSGNTIYF.

The CDR3: CAISEKREAGDTQYF. Here the CDR3 DNA reads TGTGCCATCAGTGAGAAGCGGGAGGCTGGAGATACGCAGTATTTT. The chain links TRBV10-3 to TRBJ2-3; 9 bases agree with TRBD2. From germline, CDR1 is ENHRY and CDR2 SYGVKD. The junction had 5 bases not matched to a gene; V was cut back by 2 bases and J by 5 bases. The CDR3 is 15 residues long.

V usage is TRBV14 and J usage is TRBJ2-7; D may match TRBD1 or TRBD2 (5 bases each). The CDR3 has 18 residues. Trimming pared 0 bases from V and 0 bases from J, leaving 18 bases between. CDR1 SGHDN and CDR2 FVKESK come from the germline V gene. The CDR3 loop is CASSQDPRDPLSSYEQYF. Written as DNA, the CDR3 is TGTGCCAGCAGCCAAGACCCCCGGGACCCGTTAAGCTCCTACGAGCAGTACTTC. Based on the CDR3 plus reference TRBV14 and TRBJ2-7, the full variable domain is EAGVTQFPSHSVIEKGQTVTLRCDPISGHDNLYWYRRVMGKEIKFLLHFVKESKQDESGMPNNRFLAERTGGTYSTLKVQPAELEDSGVYFCASSQDPRDPLSSYEQYFGPGTRLTVT.

This clone occurred once. The chain carries TRBV5-4 and TRBJ2-1; D is unresolved. This CDR3 contains 14 residues. CDR1 SGHNT and CDR2 YYREEE come from the germline V gene (reference sequence). Trimming took 4 bases from V and 5 from J, leaving 13 bases between them. CDR3 sequence reads: CASSGSRTDNEQFF. DNA for the CDR3: TGTGCCAGCAGCGGCAGTAGGACCGACAATGAGCAGTTCTTC.

The rearrangement uses TRBV29-1 and TRBJ2-5, with D perhaps matching TRBD1 or TRBD2 (5 bases each). Germline V gives CDR1 SQVTM, CDR2 ANQGSEA. The CDR3 runs to 15 residues. Deletions cut 5 bases from V and 2 bases from J, with 18 bases between. The CDR3 nucleotides read TGCAGCGTTCGGCAATGGGGGACCATACAAGAGACCCAGTACTTC. As protein: CSVRQWGTIQETQYF.